Listed below are T cell receptor beta chains from one sample, sequenced in a study of OX40 agonist ivuxolimab in advanced cancers. Repertoires were generated with immunoSEQ multiplex PCR, while TCRdb's copy carries only in-frame clones and drops some. The sample records around 60,000 clones, nearly 85% being singletons. This material consisted of CD4+ or CD8+ T cells sorted from blood, taken in a trial of the OX40 agonist ivuxolimab. Receptor source: an adult with an advanced solid tumor such as melanoma, head and neck, liver or kidney cancer. Both conserved end residues are part of each CDR3. A D gene is named only where the DNA matches it firmly. Where a row states a size, it is once, few, many or the class of an expanded clone; other rows omit it.

size: NA
J: TRBJ1-2
V: TRBV7-2
D: TRBD1
DNA: TGTGCCAGCAGCTCCGGACAGGGAGGGTATGGCTACACCTTC
CDR3: CASSSGQGGYGYTF

size: few
J: TRBJ2-3
V: TRBV5-5
D: NA
DNA: TGTGCCAGCAGCCCGAGCGGGAGCACAGATACGCAGTATTTT
CDR3: CASSPSGSTDTQYF

size: NA
J: TRBJ1-1
V: TRBV19
D: TRBD1
DNA: TGTGCCAGTATCCAAGACAGGGGTGGTACTGAAGCTTTCTTT
CDR3: CASIQDRGGTEAFF

size: NA
J: TRBJ2-3
V: TRBV7-2
D: TRBD2
DNA: TGTGCCAGCAGCTCCGGGACTAGCGATACGCAGTATTTT
CDR3: CASSSGTSDTQYF

size: NA
J: TRBJ2-7
V: TRBV6-5
D: NA
DNA: TGTGCCAGCAGTGAGGGGCAATTCTACGAGCAGTACTTC
CDR3: CASSEGQFYEQYF

size: medium-sized
J: TRBJ1-2
V: TRBV27
D: TRBD1
DNA: TGTGCCAGCAGCCGGGACAGCTCCTATGGCTACACCTTC
CDR3: CASSRDSSYGYTF

size: NA
J: TRBJ1-1
V: TRBV9
D: TRBD1
DNA: TGTGCCAGCAGCGTAGAGGGGGCATATACTGAAGCTTTCTTT
CDR3: CASSVEGAYTEAFF

size: few
J: TRBJ2-1
V: TRBV5-4
D: TRBD2
DNA: TGTGCCAGCAGCTTGAAAACCGGGACTAGCGGACGACAGGAGCAGTTCTTC
CDR3: CASSLKTGTSGRQEQFF

size: NA
J: TRBJ2-7
V: TRBV5-1
D: NA
DNA: TGCGCCAGCAGCTTGAGAGTCCGGGCTAGTAACTACGAGCAGTACTTC
CDR3: CASSLRVRASNYEQYF

size: NA
J: TRBJ1-1
V: TRBV19
D: NA
DNA: TGTGCCAGTAGTATCCAATACGGTGAAGCTTTCTTT
CDR3: CASSIQYGEAFF

size: NA
J: TRBJ1-3
V: TRBV5-4
D: NA
DNA: TGTGCCAGCAGCCCCGCGGGTGTACAGGGTTCTGGAAACACCATATATTTT
CDR3: CASSPAGVQGSGNTIYF

size: NA
J: TRBJ1-1
V: TRBV10-3
D: NA
DNA: TGTGCCATCAGTGAAAGGCAGGGGACCCTTGGCACTGAAGCTTTCTTT
CDR3: CAISERQGTLGTEAFF

size: NA
J: TRBJ1-1
V: TRBV28
D: NA
DNA: TGTGCCAGCAGTTTATCTGCCCCGAACACTGAAGCTTTCTTT
CDR3: CASSLSAPNTEAFF

size: few
J: TRBJ2-7
V: TRBV5-1
D: NA
DNA: TGCGCCAGCAGCTTGGAGGACGGGGCGGCCTACGAGCAGTACTTC
CDR3: CASSLEDGAAYEQYF

size: NA
J: TRBJ2-5
V: TRBV19
D: TRBD2
DNA: TGTGCCAGTAGCCCTAGGACGGGGGAGGGGACCCAGTACTTC
CDR3: CASSPRTGEGTQYF

size: NA
J: TRBJ2-3
V: TRBV5-1
D: NA
DNA: TGCGCCAGCAGCTTGGCCGGGACAGATACGCAGTATTTT
CDR3: CASSLAGTDTQYF

size: NA
J: TRBJ2-3
V: TRBV19
D: NA
DNA: TGTGCCAGTAGTATAGATCGGGGTCAGGAGTATTTT
CDR3: CASSIDRGQEYF

size: NA
J: TRBJ2-7
V: TRBV11-2
D: NA
DNA: TGTGCCAGCAGCTTAGAGGGGGGAATCTACGAGCAGTACTTC
CDR3: CASSLEGGIYEQYF

size: NA
J: TRBJ2-7
V: TRBV4-1
D: NA
DNA: TGCGCCAGCAGCCAAGATCGGGGGCCCGCCTACGAGCAGTACTTC
CDR3: CASSQDRGPAYEQYF

size: NA
J: TRBJ2-5
V: TRBV7-9
D: TRBD1
DNA: TGTGCCAGCGCTCAGGGGGTGGAGGAGACCCAGTACTTC
CDR3: CASAQGVEETQYF

size: few
J: TRBJ1-1
V: TRBV28
D: NA
DNA: TGTGCCAGCAGCAGGAGAACGAACACTGAAGCTTTCTTT
CDR3: CASSRRTNTEAFF

size: NA
J: TRBJ2-3
V: TRBV7-2
D: TRBD2
DNA: TGTGCCAGCAGCTTAGGTAGCGGGGTTGGGGATACGCAGTATTTT
CDR3: CASSLGSGVGDTQYF

size: NA
J: TRBJ1-2
V: TRBV28
D: NA
DNA: TGTGCCAGCAGTTCCTTTTCGACAGGACTTTCCGGCTACACCTTC
CDR3: CASSSFSTGLSGYTF

size: few
J: TRBJ1-4
V: TRBV16
D: NA
DNA: TGTGCCAGCAGCCGGGACACGTCTAATGAAAAACTGTTTTTT
CDR3: CASSRDTSNEKLFF

size: NA
J: TRBJ2-7
V: TRBV5-1
D: TRBD1
DNA: TGCGCCAGCAGCCCGGCGAAGGGGGCGCTTTCCGAGCAGTACTTC
CDR3: CASSPAKGALSEQYF

size: NA
J: TRBJ2-1
V: TRBV7-2
D: TRBD2
DNA: TGTGCCAGCAGCCAGAGGGGAGGGTCGCGCAATGAGCAGTTCTTC
CDR3: CASSQRGGSRNEQFF

size: NA
J: TRBJ1-2
V: TRBV5-5
D: NA
DNA: TGTGCCAGCAGCTTGATTTCTGGGACTGGAGCTAACTATGGCTACACCTTC
CDR3: CASSLISGTGANYGYTF

size: NA
J: TRBJ1-5
V: TRBV19
D: NA
DNA: TGTGCCAGTACCTTGGGGGGCAGAAATAGCAATCAGCCCCAGCATTTT
CDR3: CASTLGGRNSNQPQHF

size: NA
J: TRBJ2-5
V: TRBV5-5
D: NA
DNA: TGTGCCAGCAGCGCGGACAGATTCGGAGGTCAAGAGACCCAGTACTTC
CDR3: CASSADRFGGQETQYF

size: NA
J: TRBJ1-2
V: TRBV28
D: NA
DNA: TGTGCCAGCAGTCTACAAACTCCGGGGGGCTACACCTTC
CDR3: CASSLQTPGGYTF

size: NA
J: TRBJ1-6
V: TRBV6-1
D: NA
DNA: TGTGCCACTACAGGGAGTGTGAGTTCACCCCTCCACTTT
CDR3: CATTGSVSSPLHF

size: NA
J: TRBJ1-4
V: TRBV7-2
D: NA
DNA: TGTGCCAGCCTCGAAAGGGGCGCTGAAAAACTGTTTTTT
CDR3: CASLERGAEKLFF

size: NA
J: TRBJ1-6
V: TRBV28
D: NA
DNA: TGTGCCAGCACTACCCCATCCGGGGGGTCCACCTGCCACTTT
CDR3: CASTTPSGGSTCHF

size: NA
J: TRBJ2-2
V: TRBV2
D: TRBD1
DNA: TGTGCCAGCATTGGGACAGGGGTGGTCGGGGAGCTGTTTTTT
CDR3: CASIGTGVVGELFF

size: NA
J: TRBJ2-3
V: TRBV7-2
D: TRBD2
DNA: TGTGCCAGCAGCTTAACTAGCGGGAGGGATACGCAGTATTTT
CDR3: CASSLTSGRDTQYF

size: NA
J: TRBJ1-6
V: TRBV4-3
D: NA
DNA: TGCGCCAGCAGCCTACAGAATAATTCACCCCTCCACTTT
CDR3: CASSLQNNSPLHF

size: NA
J: TRBJ2-3
V: TRBV2
D: TRBD1
DNA: TGTGCCAGCAGGGACAGGGACCACACAGATACGCAGTATTTT
CDR3: CASRDRDHTDTQYF

size: NA
J: TRBJ2-3
V: TRBV28
D: TRBD2
DNA: TGTGCCAGCACTTACGAGGGAGGGCGCACAGATACGCAGTATTTT
CDR3: CASTYEGGRTDTQYF

size: NA
J: TRBJ2-1
V: TRBV29-1
D: TRBD2
DNA: TGCAGCGTGGGACTAGCGGAGAGGGTAGATGAGCAGTTCTTC
CDR3: CSVGLAERVDEQFF